The 8 T cell receptor beta chains presented below share a single source sample, sequenced in a study of T cells in Graves' hyperthyroidism and ophthalmopathy. Researchers took RNA transcripts and amplified the TCR beta CDR3 regions from them. During a first-round RT-PCR of the TCR CDR3, the HTBI primer set was used. Using its own MiXCR run on the multiplex PCR reads, TCRdb lists one record per CDR3 protein. Among a few hundred thousand distinct CDR3 sequences listed, approximately 13% were seen once. Sequenced sample: blood. The receptors were sampled from a woman aged 18-29 years with Graves' hyperthyroidism.

This clonotype was counted only a few times. The genes are TRBV30 and TRBJ2-1; D possibly corresponds to TRBD2 (5 bases). In germline, CDR1 is GTSNPN, CDR2 SVGIG (reference sequence). Trimming took 5 bases from V and 3 from J, leaving 17 bases between them. The CDR3 loop spans 15 amino acids. The CDR3 here is CAWLFEGGVYNEQFF. DNA for the CDR3: TGTGCCTGGCTTTTCGAGGGTGGGGTCTACAATGAGCAGTTCTTC.

The V call is TRBV11-2, the J call TRBJ2-3; 7 bases map to TRBD1. The V segment lost 0 bases and the J segment 3 bases; nucleotides outside the gene matches: 12. The CDR3 totals 18 residues. Germline V gene lookup returns CDR1 SGHAT and CDR2 FQNNGV. CDR3 sequence (DNA): TGTGCCAGCAGCTTAGATGCAGACAGGGTTAGTAGGACAGATACGCAGTATTTT. Translation: CASSLDADRVSRTDTQYF.

This clonotype was seen at least ten times. This chain connects TRBV14 to TRBJ2-7; the match to TRBD1 covers 7 bases. The V segment lost 4 bases and the J segment 2 bases; nucleotides outside the gene matches: 8. CDR1 and CDR2 (germline): SGHDN, FVKESK. This CDR3 spans 15 amino acids. CDR3 DNA sequence: TGTGCCAGCAGCCCCCTTGCCAGGGGGACCTACGAGCAGTACTTC. It specifies CASSPLARGTYEQYF.

This clonotype was seen ten or more times. The rearrangement links TRBV12-3 or TRBV12-4 to TRBJ2-1, with D possibly matching TRBD2 (5 bases). Trimming took 3 bases from V and 9 from J, leaving 12 bases between them. The CDR3 covers 13 residues. CDR3 sequence: CASSFGELVEQFF. Written as DNA, the CDR3 is TGTGCCAGCAGTTTCGGGGAGCTTGTTGAGCAGTTCTTC.

V gene TRBV27 combines with J gene TRBJ2-1; D is unresolved. The CDR3 has 12 residues. The germline V gene has CDR1 MNHEY and CDR2 SMNVEV (reference sequence). The V end was cut by 7 bases, the J end by 7 bases, with 11 bases between. Here the CDR3 DNA reads TGTGCCAGCATGGGGTTTTCGAATGAGCAGTTCTTC. Protein product: CASMGFSNEQFF.

This clonotype was seen many times. The V and J genes are TRBV30 and TRBJ2-7; tentatively, D is TRBD2 (5 bases). Trimming stripped 1 base from V and 9 bases from J, with 19 bases between. This CDR3 has 14 residues. The germline V gene encodes CDR1 GTSNPN and CDR2 SVGIG (reference sequence). Here the CDR3 reads CAWSATAAEVGQYF. For the CDR3, the DNA is TGTGCCTGGAGTGCAACCGCCGCGGAGGTGGGGCAGTACTTC.

The chain uses TRBV2 and TRBJ2-1; 7 positions agree with TRBD1. The ends lost 5 bases at V and 8 bases at J; junction bases unmatched: 6. Per the germline V gene, CDR1 is SNHLY and CDR2 is FYNNEI. This CDR3 is built from 13 residues. The CDR3 spells CASSRTGAYEQFF. The CDR3 coding sequence is TGTGCCAGCAGTAGAACAGGGGCGTATGAGCAGTTCTTC.

This clonotype came up many times. V gene TRBV7-2 combines with J gene TRBJ2-5, with D perhaps matching TRBD2 (5 bases). CDR3 length equals 13 residues. The germline V gene has CDR1 SGHTA and CDR2 FQGNSA. Trimming took off 1 base at V and 5 bases at J, with 8 bases between the two ends. CDR3 in DNA: TGTGCCAGCAGCTTAGGGCGGGCGGAGACCCAGTACTTC. It yields the protein CASSLGRAETQYF. Full variable domain (remainder filled in from reference TRBV7-2 and TRBJ2-5): GAGVSQSPSNKVTEKGKDVELRCDPISGHTALYWYRQSLGQGLEFLIYFQGNSAPDKSGLPSDRFSAERTGGSVSTLTIQRTQQEDSAVYLCASSLGRAETQYFGPGTRLLVL.